This T cell receptor beta chain was recorded in a study of blood T cells in healthy people across ages. Alongside a J-beta primer mix, a sample-barcoded 5' primer served in a second PCR lasting about 6 to 12 cycles. TCRdb independently ran MiXCR on the 5' RACE reads; one entry per CDR3 protein. The repertoire holds 1.5 million to 2 million distinct CDR3 sequences, with 28% as singletons. This clonotype was recorded a few times. Germline CDR1 and CDR2: WSHSY and SAAADI. The CDR3 has 11 residues. V gave up 7 bases and J gave up 3 bases, with 3 bases separating them. Sequenced material: blood. This sequence originates from a woman aged 25-40 years in good health. The chain joins TRBV10-2 to TRBJ2-2; D uncertain. CDR3 protein: CASTHTGELFF. CDR3 DNA sequence: TGCGCCAGCACGCACACCGGGGAGCTGTTTTTT.